This TCR beta chain comes out of a study of cytomegalovirus exposure and HLA in healthy donors. Concerning this clone itself: Antigen: not known.

Overall study results and limits: Researchers reported from a later analysis that most CMV-associated TCR beta chains appeared HLA-restricted. TCR beta V- and J-gene trimming, according to a later analysis, was linked to a missense DCLRE1C variant. Cytomegalovirus status was reportedly diagnosed by the classifier with high sensitivity and specificity.

Germline V lookup: CDR1 SGDLS, CDR2 YYNGEE. Deletions cut 0 bases from V and 1 base from J, with 11 bases between. The CDR3 length is 16 residues. Use of 60 Vbeta and 13 Jbeta primers characterized the PCR. Sequencing was performed with immunoSEQ multiplex PCR; in TCRdb, only in-frame clones are kept and a portion is missing. The table shows roughly 290,000 clones, with 80% to 90% occurring only once. The rearrangement links TRBV9 to TRBJ1-3, with D maybe TRBD1 (6 bases). The receptor comes from a woman under 30 in good health and CMV-seronegative. Sequences were obtained from PBMCs. The CDR3 loop reads CASSVVETGSGNTIYF. CDR3 coding DNA: TGTGCCAGCAGCGTAGTTGAAACAGGGTCTGGAAACACCATATATTTT.